Detailed here is one TCR beta chain. The sample originates from a study of T cell responses to AZD1222 COVID-19 vaccine. Method: immunoSEQ multiplex PCR; TCRdb's copy keeps in-frame clones and lacks some. The data show about 150,000 clones, with 90% seen just once and 18% held by the top ten. Unmatched junction bases numbered 15, after V lost 5 bases and J lost 12 bases. The CDR3 sequence is 15 residues long. CDR1 and CDR2 (germline): SGHTA, FQGNSA. This clonotype was obtained from an adult in good health. The chain carries TRBV7-2 and TRBJ2-1; TRBD2 matches 8 bases. Sample: peripheral blood, taken on day 0 of AZD1222 vaccination. DNA for the CDR3: TGTGCCAGCAGCCAGACCGGGACTAGGGGGATGTGGCAGTTCTTC. Amino acid sequence: CASSQTGTRGMWQFF. Full variable domain (missing parts from reference TRBV7-2 and TRBJ2-1): GAGVSQSPSNKVTEKGKDVELRCDPISGHTALYWYRQSLGQGLEFLIYFQGNSAPDKSGLPSDRFSAERTGGSVSTLTIQRTQQEDSAVYLCASSQTGTRGMWQFFGPGTRLTVL.